Below, one T cell receptor beta chain is given with its context. Its antigen is still unknown. Germline V lookup: CDR1 LGHDT, CDR2 YNNKEL (reference sequence). The CDR3 totals 18 residues. Trimming took 2 bases from V and 2 from J, leaving 20 bases between them. Quantitative 5'-RACE with molecular barcodes produced the TCR beta libraries. TCRdb fed the 5' RACE reads into MiXCR, producing one record per CDR3 protein. The table has 450,000 or so distinct CDR3 sequences, 25% to 30% seen once. The entry originates in a study of CD8 T cells in ankylosing spondylitis. General observations from the study: The disease-linked clones had a CD8+ phenotype and low blood frequencies. A TCR beta motif of under 10 highly homologous variants appeared characteristic of ankylosing spondylitis blood.

This chain links TRBV3-1 with TRBJ2-3; D possibly matches TRBD1 or TRBD2 (5 bases each). The clonotype comes from a male donor with ankylosing spondylitis. The specimen was blood, either unsorted or a sorted T cell fraction (not recorded which). In nucleotides, the CDR3 is TGTGCCAGCAGCCAAAACCAGCTAGCTGGGACGAACACAGATACGCAGTATTTT. Its protein is CASSQNQLAGTNTDTQYF.